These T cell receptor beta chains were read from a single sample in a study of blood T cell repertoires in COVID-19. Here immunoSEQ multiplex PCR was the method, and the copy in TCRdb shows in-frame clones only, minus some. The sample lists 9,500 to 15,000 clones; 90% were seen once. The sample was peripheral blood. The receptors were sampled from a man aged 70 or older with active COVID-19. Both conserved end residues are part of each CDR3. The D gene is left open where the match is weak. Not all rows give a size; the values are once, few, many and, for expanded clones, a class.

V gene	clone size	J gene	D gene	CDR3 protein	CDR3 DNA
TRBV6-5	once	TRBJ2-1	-	CASSLTGFFPNEQFF	TGTGCCAGCAGTCTAACAGGGTTTTTTCCCAATGAGCAGTTCTTC
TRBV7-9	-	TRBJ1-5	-	CASSLREGNQPQHF	TGTGCCAGCAGCTTACGCGAAGGCAATCAGCCCCAGCATTTT
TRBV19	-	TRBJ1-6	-	CASGGGGDGYNSPLHF	TGTGCCAGTGGAGGCGGGGGGGATGGCTATAATTCACCCCTCCACTTT
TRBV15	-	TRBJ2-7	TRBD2	CATSRSLAGRGYEQYF	TGTGCCACCAGCAGATCACTAGCGGGTCGAGGCTACGAGCAGTACTTC
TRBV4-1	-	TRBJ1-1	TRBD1	CASSQSFRDRQNTEAFF	TGCGCCAGCAGCCAATCCTTTAGGGACAGGCAAAACACTGAAGCTTTCTTT
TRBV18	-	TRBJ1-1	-	CASSPSSPSEAFF	TGTGCCAGCTCACCCTCTAGCCCCAGTGAAGCTTTCTTT
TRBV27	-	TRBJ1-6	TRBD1	CASRSWDRGNSPLHF	TGTGCCAGCAGGTCGTGGGACAGGGGAAATTCACCCCTCCACTTT
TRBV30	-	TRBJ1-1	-	CAWIPRESTEAFF	TGTGCCTGGATCCCACGGGAGTCCACTGAAGCTTTCTTT
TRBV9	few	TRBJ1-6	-	CASSLQTRSPLHF	TGTGCCAGCAGCCTCCAAACGAGGTCACCCCTCCACTTT
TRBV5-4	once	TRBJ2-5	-	CASSPDRNQETQYF	TGTGCCAGCAGCCCAGACAGGAACCAAGAGACCCAGTACTTC
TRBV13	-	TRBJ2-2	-	CASSLGRTGELFF	TGTGCCAGCAGCTTAGGCCGGACCGGGGAGCTGTTTTTT
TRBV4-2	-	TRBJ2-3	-	CASSQEGGASTDTQYF	TGTGCCAGCAGCCAAGAGGGCGGGGCTAGCACAGATACGCAGTATTTT
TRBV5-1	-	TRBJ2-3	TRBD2	CASSPSGYTDTQYF	TGCGCCAGCAGCCCTAGCGGATACACAGATACGCAGTATTTT
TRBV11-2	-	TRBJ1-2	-	CASSLVGRGAGDYGYTF	TGTGCCAGCAGCTTAGTTGGCAGGGGAGCTGGGGACTATGGCTACACCTTC
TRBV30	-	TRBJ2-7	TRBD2	CACTPGTISYEQYF	TGTGCCTGCACCCCCGGGACTATCTCCTACGAGCAGTACTTC
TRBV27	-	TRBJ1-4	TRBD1	CASGDRGYEKLFF	TGTGCCAGCGGGGACAGGGGTTATGAAAAACTGTTTTTT
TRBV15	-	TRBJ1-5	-	CATSRGGEGQPQHF	TGTGCCACCAGCAGAGGAGGGGAGGGTCAGCCCCAGCATTTT
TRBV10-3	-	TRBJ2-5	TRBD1	CAISEEDREETQYF	TGTGCCATCAGTGAGGAAGACAGGGAAGAGACCCAGTACTTC
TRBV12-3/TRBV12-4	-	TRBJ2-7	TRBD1	CASSGTAIYEQYF	TGTGCCAGCAGTGGGACAGCTATATACGAGCAGTACTTC
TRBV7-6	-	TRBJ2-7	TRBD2	CASSLNTLAGDEQYF	TGTGCCAGCAGCCTGAATACTTTAGCGGGAGACGAGCAGTACTTC
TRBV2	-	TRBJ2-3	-	CAPGAEKDTQYF	TGTGCCCCAGGGGCAGAGAAAGATACGCAGTATTTT
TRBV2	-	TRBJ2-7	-	CASLESGSPEQYF	TGTGCCAGCCTGGAGAGCGGGTCCCCCGAGCAGTACTTC
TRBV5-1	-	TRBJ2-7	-	CASSLVARNYEQYF	TGCGCCAGCAGCTTGGTCGCCAGAAACTACGAGCAGTACTTC
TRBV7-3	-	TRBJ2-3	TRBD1	CASSLGQSTDTQYF	TGTGCCAGCAGTCTGGGACAGAGCACAGATACGCAGTATTTT
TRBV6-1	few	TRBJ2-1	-	CASSDSGLYNEQFF	TGTGCCAGCAGTGATAGCGGACTGTACAATGAGCAGTTCTTC
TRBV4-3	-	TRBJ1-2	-	CASSQATRRPYGYTF	TGCGCCAGCAGCCAAGCGACACGGCGACCCTATGGCTACACCTTC
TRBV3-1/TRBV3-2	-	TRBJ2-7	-	CASSPAGGRGEQYF	TGTGCCAGCAGCCCCGCGGGTGGGAGAGGCGAGCAGTACTTC
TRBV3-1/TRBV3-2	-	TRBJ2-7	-	CASSQSALRSYEQYF	TGTGCCAGCAGCCAAAGCGCGCTCCGCTCCTACGAGCAGTACTTC
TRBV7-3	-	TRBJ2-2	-	CASSLDRRTGELFF	TGTGCCAGCAGCTTAGATCGTAGAACCGGGGAGCTGTTTTTT
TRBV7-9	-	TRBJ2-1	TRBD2	CASSSGTSGVHGEQFF	TGTGCCAGCAGCTCCGGGACTAGCGGCGTACATGGTGAGCAGTTCTTC
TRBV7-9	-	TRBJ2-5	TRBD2	CASSTGTSGTRWTQYF	TGTGCCAGCAGCACAGGGACTAGCGGAACAAGGTGGACCCAGTACTTC
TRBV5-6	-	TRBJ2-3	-	CASIIGLGRSTDTQYF	TGTGCCAGTATAATCGGCCTGGGCAGAAGCACAGATACGCAGTATTTT
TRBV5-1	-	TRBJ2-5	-	CASSPGGATETQYF	TGCGCCAGCAGCCCCGGCGGGGCAACGGAGACCCAGTACTTC
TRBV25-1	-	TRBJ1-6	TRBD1	CATSGQGNNSPLHF	TGTGCCACTTCGGGACAGGGAAATAATTCACCCCTCCACTTT
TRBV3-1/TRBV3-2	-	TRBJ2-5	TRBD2	CASSQGTSGPQETQYF	TGTGCCAGCAGCCAAGGGACTAGCGGGCCCCAAGAGACCCAGTACTTC
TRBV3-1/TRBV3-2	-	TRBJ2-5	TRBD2	CASRQRWGLAGSSPGEETQYF	TGTGCCAGCAGGCAGAGGTGGGGACTAGCGGGGAGCAGCCCCGGTGAAGAGACCCAGTACTTC
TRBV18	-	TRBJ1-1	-	CASSLGNRGEAFF	TGTGCCAGCTCCCTAGGAAATAGGGGTGAAGCTTTCTTT